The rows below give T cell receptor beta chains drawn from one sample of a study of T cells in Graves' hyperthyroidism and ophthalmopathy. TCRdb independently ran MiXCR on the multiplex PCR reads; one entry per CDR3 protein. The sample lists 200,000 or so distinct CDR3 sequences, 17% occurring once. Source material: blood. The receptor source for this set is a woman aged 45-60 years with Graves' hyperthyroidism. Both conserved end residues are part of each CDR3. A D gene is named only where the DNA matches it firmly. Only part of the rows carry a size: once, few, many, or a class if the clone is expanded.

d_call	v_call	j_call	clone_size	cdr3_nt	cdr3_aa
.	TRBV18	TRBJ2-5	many	TGTGCCAGCTCAGTGCAAGAGACCCAGTACTTC	CASSVQETQYF
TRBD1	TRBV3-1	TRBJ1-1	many	TGTGCCAGCAGCCAAGATCGAATTGGGACAGGAGAAGCTTTCTTT	CASSQDRIGTGEAFF
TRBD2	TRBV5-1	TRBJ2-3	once	TGCGCCAGCACAGCGGGAGACTCGACAGATACGCAGTATTTT	CASTAGDSTDTQYF
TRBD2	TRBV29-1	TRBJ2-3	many	TGCAGCGTTGAACTGCTAGCGGGAGATACGCAGTATTTT	CSVELLAGDTQYF
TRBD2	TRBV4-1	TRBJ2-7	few	TGCGCCAGCAGCCGCGGGGGGGCCTACGAGCAGTACTTC	CASSRGGAYEQYF
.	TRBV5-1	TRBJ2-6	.	TGCGCCAGCAGCTTGGTCCCTGGGGCCAACGTCCTGACTTTC	CASSLVPGANVLTF
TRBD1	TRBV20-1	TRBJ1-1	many	TGCAGTGCCCGCCCCAGGGGGCGTCCCCCGAACACTGAAGCTTTCTTT	CSARPRGRPPNTEAFF
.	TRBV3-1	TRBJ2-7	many	TGTGCCAGCAGCCAAGAAGGTAGCGGATACTACGAGCAGTACTTC	CASSQEGSGYYEQYF
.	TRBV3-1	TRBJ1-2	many	TGTGCCAGCAGCCAAGCTTCTTATGGCTACACCTTC	CASSQASYGYTF
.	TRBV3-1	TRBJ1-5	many	TGTGCCAGCAGCCAAGCCCCAGGGGAGGTGGGGCCCCAGCATTTT	CASSQAPGEVGPQHF
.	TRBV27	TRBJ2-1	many	TGTGCCAGCAGTTTATCGCGGACAGACAATGAGCAGTTCTTC	CASSLSRTDNEQFF
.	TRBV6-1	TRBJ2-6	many	TGTGCCAGCAGTGAAGCAGGGGAGGGGGCCAACGTCCTGACTTTC	CASSEAGEGANVLTF
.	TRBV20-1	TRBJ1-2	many	TGCAGTGCTCCGACAGAGAACTATGGCTACACCTTC	CSAPTENYGYTF
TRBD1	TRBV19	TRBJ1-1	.	TGTGCCAGTAGTATACACCAGGGGGCGAACACTGAAGCTTTCTTT	CASSIHQGANTEAFF
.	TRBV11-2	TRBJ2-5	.	TGTACCAGCAGCTTAAGGGTAGGGCAAGAGACCCAGTACTTC	CTSSLRVGQETQYF
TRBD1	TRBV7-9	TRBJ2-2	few	TGTGCCAGCAGCTCATGGACAGGGGGAACCGGGGAGCTGTTTTTT	CASSSWTGGTGELFF
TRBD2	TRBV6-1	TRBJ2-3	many	TGTGCCAGCAGTGAAAGCGGGAGGCCTAGCACAGATACGCAGTATTTT	CASSESGRPSTDTQYF
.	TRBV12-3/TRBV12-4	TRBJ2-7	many	TGTGCCAGCAGTCTCGGCCATAGCTCCTACGAGCAGTACTTC	CASSLGHSSYEQYF
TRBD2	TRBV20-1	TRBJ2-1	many	TGCAGTGCGAATAGCGGGAGCTCCTACAATGAGCAGTTCTTC	CSANSGSSYNEQFF
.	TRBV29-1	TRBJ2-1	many	TGCAGCGGCGGACAACGCAATGAGCAGTTCTTC	CSGGQRNEQFF
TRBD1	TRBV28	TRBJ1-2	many	TGTGCCAGCAGTTTATTACCCCGAGGAGGGGGCGAAGGCTACACCTTC	CASSLLPRGGGEGYTF
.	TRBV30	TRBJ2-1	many	TGTGCCTGGGAGGTGACAGTCAACAATGAGCAGTTCTTC	CAWEVTVNNEQFF
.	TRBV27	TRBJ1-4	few	TGTGCCAGCAGTCCCCGCCTCCGGGCGGGGGATGAAAAACTGTTTTTT	CASSPRLRAGDEKLFF
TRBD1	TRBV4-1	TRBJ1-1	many	TGCGCCAGCAGCCAAAAGGGGGCAGGGCTGAACACTGAAGCTTTCTTT	CASSQKGAGLNTEAFF
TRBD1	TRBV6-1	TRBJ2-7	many	TGTGCCAGCAGTCAGACAGGGATTAGGGACGAGCAGTACTTC	CASSQTGIRDEQYF
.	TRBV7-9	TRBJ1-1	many	TGTGCCAGCAGCTTAGGTTTGAGCTCGAACACTGAAGCTTTCTTT	CASSLGLSSNTEAFF
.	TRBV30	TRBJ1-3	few	TGTGCCTGGAGTGTATGGGGAAGGATCTCTGGAAACACCATATATTTT	CAWSVWGRISGNTIYF
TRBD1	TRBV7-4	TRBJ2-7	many	TGTGCCAGCAGCTTATACCCCCGGGACAGGGTCTCCTACGAGCAGTACTTC	CASSLYPRDRVSYEQYF
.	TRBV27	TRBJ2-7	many	TGTGCCAGCAGTTTAGCGCCCGCCTACGAGCAGTACTTC	CASSLAPAYEQYF
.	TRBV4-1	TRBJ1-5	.	TGCGCCAGCAGCCAAGTCAATCAGCCCCAGCATTTT	CASSQVNQPQHF
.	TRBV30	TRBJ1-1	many	TGTGCCCATAGCCGGGGTATGGAAACTGAAGCTTTCTTT	CAHSRGMETEAFF
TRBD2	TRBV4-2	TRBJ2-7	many	TGTGCCAGCAGCACCTCCGAGACTAGCGGATACGAGCAGTACTTC	CASSTSETSGYEQYF
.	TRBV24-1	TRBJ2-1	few	TGTGCCACCAGTGACAGACTAGGGGGCTCCTACAATGAGCAGTTCTTC	CATSDRLGGSYNEQFF
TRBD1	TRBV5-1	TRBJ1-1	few	TGCGCCAGCAGCTTGGCCCCGGCAGGGGGCGAAGCTTTCTTT	CASSLAPAGGEAFF
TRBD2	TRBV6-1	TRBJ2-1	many	TGTGCCAGCAGGCCGCTGACTAGCGCGAAGGAGCAGTTCTTC	CASRPLTSAKEQFF
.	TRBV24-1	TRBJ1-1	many	TGTGCCACCAGTGATCCCCATGAGGCTGCTGAAGCTTTCTTT	CATSDPHEAAEAFF
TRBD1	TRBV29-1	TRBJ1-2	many	TGCAGCGCTTTGGGACAGGGGGCGCTGGGCTACACCTTC	CSALGQGALGYTF
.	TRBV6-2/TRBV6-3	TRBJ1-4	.	TGTGCCAGCAGTGGCAACATTAATGAAAAACTGTTTTTT	CASSGNINEKLFF
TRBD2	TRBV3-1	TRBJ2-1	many	TGTGCCAGCAGCCGGCTTAGCGGGAGGTCCTACAATGAGCAGTTCTTC	CASSRLSGRSYNEQFF
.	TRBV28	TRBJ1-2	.	TGTGCCAGCAGCTCTCTCGGGGAGCCTCTCTATGGCTACACCTTC	CASSSLGEPLYGYTF
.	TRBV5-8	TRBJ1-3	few	TGTGCCAGCAGCTTATACATCCTCTCTGGAAACACCATATATTTT	CASSLYILSGNTIYF
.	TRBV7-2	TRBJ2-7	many	TGTGCCAGCAGCATCCCCCCCCTCCTCGGGGAGCAGTACTTC	CASSIPPLLGEQYF